This TCR beta chain was sequenced in a study of cytomegalovirus exposure and HLA in healthy donors. Study details: Researchers found that approximately 77% of 398 genotyped donors fell within the Caucasian-associated ancestry cluster. Study-wide results and limits: Donors were assumed by presence/absence analyses to have roughly uniform sequencing depth.

Germline assignment: CDR1 SGHVS and CDR2 FNYEAQ. CDR3 length: 15 amino acids. V lost 4 bases to trimming and J lost 3 bases; unmatched junction nucleotides: 4. In the PCR, 60 Vbeta and 13 Jbeta primers were used. As processed by the authors: An analysis performed later counted 75 million to 80 million unique TCR beta chains (approximately 12 million of them shared). The assay was immunoSEQ multiplex PCR, and TCRdb's table has in-frame clones only and misses some. V and J calls and clone size come straight from that table; D and trimming were deduced from the DNA. This sample has under 200,000 clones, with less than 85% found just once. A word on this clone: Its target is not known. The sample holds other DNA sequences that translate to the same CDR3.

Input material: PBMCs. The chain recombines TRBV7-6 with TRBJ2-7; 12 bases map to TRBD2. The TCR comes from a man aged 55 to 70 in good health and CMV-seronegative. CDR3 protein: CASSSSGRAGYEQYF. The DNA for the CDR3 is TGTGCCAGCAGCTCTAGCGGGAGGGCCGGCTACGAGCAGTACTTC. Drawing the rest from reference TRBV7-6 and TRBJ2-7, the complete variable domain is GAGVSQSPRYKVTKRGQDVALRCDPISGHVSLYWYRQALGQGPEFLTYFNYEAQQDKSGLPNDRFSAERPEGSISTLTIQRTEQRDSAMYRCASSSSGRAGYEQYFGPGTRLTVT.